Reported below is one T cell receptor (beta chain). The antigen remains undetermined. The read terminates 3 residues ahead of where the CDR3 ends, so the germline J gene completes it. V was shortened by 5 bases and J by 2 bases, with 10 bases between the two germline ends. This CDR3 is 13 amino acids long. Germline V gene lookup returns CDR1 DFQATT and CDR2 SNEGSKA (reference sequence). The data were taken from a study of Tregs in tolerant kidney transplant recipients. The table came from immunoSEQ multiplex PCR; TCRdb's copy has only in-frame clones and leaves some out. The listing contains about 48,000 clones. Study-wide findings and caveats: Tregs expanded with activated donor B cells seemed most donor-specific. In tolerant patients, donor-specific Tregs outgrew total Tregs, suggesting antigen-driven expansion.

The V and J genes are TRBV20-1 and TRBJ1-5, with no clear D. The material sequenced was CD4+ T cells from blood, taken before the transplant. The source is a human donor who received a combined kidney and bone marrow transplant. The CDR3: CSAPFPGNQPQHF. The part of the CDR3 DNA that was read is TGCAGTGCTCCCTTTCCGGGCAATCAGCCC.